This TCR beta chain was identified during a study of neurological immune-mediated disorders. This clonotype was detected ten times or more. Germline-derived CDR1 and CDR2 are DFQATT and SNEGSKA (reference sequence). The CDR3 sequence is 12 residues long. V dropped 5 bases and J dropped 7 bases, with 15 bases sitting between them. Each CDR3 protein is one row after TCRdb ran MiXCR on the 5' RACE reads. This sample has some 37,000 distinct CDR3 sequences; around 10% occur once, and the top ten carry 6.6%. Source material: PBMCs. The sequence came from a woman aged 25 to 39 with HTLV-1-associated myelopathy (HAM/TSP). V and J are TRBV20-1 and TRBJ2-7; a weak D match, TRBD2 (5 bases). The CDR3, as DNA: TGCAGTGCTTTAGGGCTAGCCAGTGAGCAGTACTTC. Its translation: CSALGLASEQYF.